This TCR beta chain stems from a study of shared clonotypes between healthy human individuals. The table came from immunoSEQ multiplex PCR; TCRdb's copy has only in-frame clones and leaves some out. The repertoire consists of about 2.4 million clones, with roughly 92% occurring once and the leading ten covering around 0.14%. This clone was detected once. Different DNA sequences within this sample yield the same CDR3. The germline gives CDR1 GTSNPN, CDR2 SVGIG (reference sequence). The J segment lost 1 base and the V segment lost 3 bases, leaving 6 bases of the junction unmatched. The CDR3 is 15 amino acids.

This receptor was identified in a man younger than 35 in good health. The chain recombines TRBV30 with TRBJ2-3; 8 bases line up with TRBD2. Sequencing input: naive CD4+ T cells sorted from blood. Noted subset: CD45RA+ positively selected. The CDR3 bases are TGTGCCTGGAGCCCCGGACTAGCCGGCACAGATACGCAGTATTTT. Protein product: CAWSPGLAGTDTQYF.